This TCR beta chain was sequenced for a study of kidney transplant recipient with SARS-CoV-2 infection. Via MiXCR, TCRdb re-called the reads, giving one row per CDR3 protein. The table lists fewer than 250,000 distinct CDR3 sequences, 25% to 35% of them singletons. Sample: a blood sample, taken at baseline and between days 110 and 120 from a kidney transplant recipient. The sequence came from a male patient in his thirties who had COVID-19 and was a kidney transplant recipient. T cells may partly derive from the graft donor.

CDR3 sequence reads: CASSQDQAGANVLTF. The DNA of the CDR3 is TGCGCCAGCAGCCAAGATCAAGCTGGGGCCAACGTCCTGACTTTC. The chain couples TRBV4-3 to TRBJ2-6; D ambiguous. This CDR3 contains 15 residues. Trimming stripped 0 bases from V and 2 bases from J, with 5 bases between. Looked up from germline, CDR1 is LGHNA and CDR2 is YSLEER.